The next 16 T cell receptor beta chains were all read from a single sample in a study of shared clonotypes between healthy human individuals. Positive CCR7 selection of CD45RO-negative cells yielded the naive CD8 cells, and terminally differentiated effector memory CD45RA+ cells were excluded. The repertoire was sequenced with immunoSEQ multiplex PCR; TCRdb's copy has only in-frame clones and lacks some. The data show approximately 600,000 clones, 85% to 95% seen once. Specimen: naive CD8+ T cells sorted from blood. The receptor source for this set is a woman in her 30s in good health.

The chain links TRBV4-1 to TRBJ1-5; D may be TRBD1 (5 bases). This CDR3 has 14 amino acids. The V end lost 4 bases, the J end lost 2 bases, and 9 bases lay between the germline ends. Germline-derived CDR1 and CDR2 are MGHRA and YSYEKL. CDR3 nucleotides: TGCGCCAGCAGCCCCCAGGGAGGCAATCAGCCCCAGCATTTT. Protein sequence: CASSPQGGNQPQHF.

The chain links TRBV27 to TRBJ2-7, with 7 bases that match TRBD1. Germline CDR1 reads MNHEY; CDR2 reads SMNVEV (reference sequence). V was clipped by 5 bases and J by 6 bases; unmatched bases: 7. The CDR3 runs to 13 residues. CDR3 coding DNA: TGTGCCAGCAGTCCCCCGACAGGGTCCGAGCAGTACTTC. Translating gives CASSPPTGSEQYF.

The gene calls are TRBV5-5 and TRBJ1-2; D unclear. The CDR3 is 15 residues long. Germline V gene lookup returns CDR1 SGHKS and CDR2 YYEKEE (reference sequence). V was cut by 0 bases and J by 4 bases, with 13 bases left in between. This chain's CDR3 is CASSLGGDILYGYTF. Written as DNA, the CDR3 is TGTGCCAGCAGCTTGGGAGGCGACATACTCTATGGCTACACCTTC.

Only one count was recorded for this clone. This sequence joins TRBV9 and TRBJ1-4; no clear D. The CDR3 length is 14 residues. Germline loops: CDR1 SGDLS, CDR2 YYNGEE. Trimming stripped 3 bases from V and 5 bases from J, with 11 bases between. This CDR3 is CASSARTENEKLFF. The CDR3 coding sequence is TGTGCCAGCAGCGCTCGGACGGAGAATGAAAAACTGTTTTTT.

The sample holds a few counts of this clone. The chain has TRBV2 and TRBJ1-3, with D possibly being TRBD1 (6 bases). Germline CDR1 is SNHLY and CDR2 is FYNNEI. This CDR3 is 13 amino acids long. The V and J ends lost 10 bases and 0 bases respectively, with 10 bases between them. The CDR3 loop reads CAKSDSSGNTIYF. In nucleotides, the CDR3 is TGTGCCAAATCGGACAGCTCTGGAAACACCATATATTTT.

This clone occurred a few times. This sequence joins TRBV5-6 and TRBJ2-7, with 8 bases lining up with TRBD2. The length of the CDR3 is 15 residues. Unmatched junction bases numbered 12, after V lost 5 bases and J lost 5 bases. From germline, CDR1 is SGHDT and CDR2 YYEEEE. The CDR3 DNA sequence: TGTGCCAGCAGGGAAGTTAGCGGGAATTTGGACGAGCAGTACTTC. This gives the protein CASREVSGNLDEQYF.

The chain combines TRBV27 with TRBJ2-7, with 8 bases identical to TRBD2. The CDR3 contains 12 residues. The junction had 3 bases not matched to a gene; V was cut back by 5 bases and J by 6 bases. CDR1 MNHEY and CDR2 SMNVEV come from the germline V gene (reference sequence). The CDR3 DNA reads TGTGCCAGCAGTCCACTAGCGGTCGAGCAGTACTTC. This sequence encodes CASSPLAVEQYF.

This clone has a single count. The chain is built from TRBV28 and TRBJ2-4; D call uncertain. V shed 2 bases and J shed 6 bases, with 14 bases lying between them. Germline-derived CDR1 and CDR2 are MDHEN and SYDVKM. The CDR3 loop spans 15 amino acids. The CDR3 is CASSLGVAPGNIQYF. DNA of the CDR3: TGTGCCAGCAGTTTAGGGGTGGCACCAGGAAACATTCAGTACTTC.

This chain joins TRBV4-1 and TRBJ2-7; 10 bases are a match to TRBD1. V shed 3 bases, J shed 3 bases, and the junction held 5 bases outside the gene matches. Looked up from germline, CDR1 is MGHRA and CDR2 is YSYEKL. The length of the CDR3 is 15 residues. CDR3 loop: CASSQETGGYYEQYF. In nucleotides, the CDR3 is TGCGCCAGCAGCCAGGAGACAGGGGGCTACTACGAGCAGTACTTC.

This clone came up a few times. DNA for the CDR3: TGTGCCAGCAGCCCCGGTGGGGGGGGAGAAACCTACGAGCAGTACTTC. Protein sequence: CASSPGGGGETYEQYF. V gene TRBV7-9 combines with J gene TRBJ2-7; 7 bases agree with TRBD2. V shed 5 bases and J 2 bases; nucleotides not matched to a gene: 12. The CDR3 is made up of 16 amino acids. Germline lookup yields CDR1 SEHNR and CDR2 FQNEAQ (reference sequence).

This chain joins TRBV7-9 and TRBJ2-7, with unresolved D. Germline CDR1 SEHNR, CDR2 FQNEAQ (reference sequence). V was trimmed by 4 bases and J by 7 bases, leaving 8 bases between them. The CDR3 totals 11 residues. The CDR3 sequence: CASSSEWEQYF. In DNA, the CDR3 is TGTGCCAGCAGCTCGGAGTGGGAGCAGTACTTC.

The genes are TRBV6-5 and TRBJ2-1; possibly TRBD2 for D (6 bases). The CDR3 is 14 amino acids. The V and J ends lost 0 bases and 9 bases respectively, with 12 bases between them. Germline CDR1 and CDR2: MNHEY and SVGAGI. The CDR3 spells CASSYSEGPGEQFF. The CDR3 bases are TGTGCCAGCAGTTACTCGGAGGGCCCGGGTGAGCAGTTCTTC.

This chain joins TRBV27 and TRBJ1-5; D not certain. Trimming stripped 3 bases from V and 4 bases from J, with 13 bases between. The CDR3 length is 15 residues. In germline, CDR1 is MNHEY, CDR2 SMNVEV (reference sequence). Here the CDR3 DNA reads TGTGCCAGCAGTTTTATCGGCCCAGGTAATCAGCCCCAGCATTTT. Residues: CASSFIGPGNQPQHF.

This chain joins TRBV28 and TRBJ1-1, with TRBD1 as a possible D gene (5 bases). CDR3 length equals 16 residues. Germline V CDR1 and CDR2: MDHEN, SYDVKM. Trimming took off 2 bases at V and 3 bases at J, with 16 bases between the two ends. CDR3 in amino acids: CASSLGGIGVHTEAFF. CDR3 coding DNA: TGTGCCAGCAGTTTAGGGGGTATAGGGGTCCACACTGAAGCTTTCTTT. The full variable domain, completed using reference TRBV28 and TRBJ1-1, is DVKVTQSSRYLVKRTGEKVFLECVQDMDHENMFWYRQDPGLGLRLIYFSYDVKMKEKGDIPEGYSVSREKKERFSLILESASTNQTSMYLCASSLGGIGVHTEAFFGQGTRLTVV.

The chain has TRBV5-6 and TRBJ2-7; 7 nucleotides match TRBD2. This CDR3 has 13 amino acids. V trimming: 2 bases; J trimming: 3 bases; junction bases outside the gene matches: 2. Germline CDR1 reads SGHDT; CDR2 reads YYEEEE. CDR3 region: CASSLAGLYEQYF. The CDR3 DNA sequence: TGTGCCAGCAGCTTAGCGGGGCTCTACGAGCAGTACTTC.

This chain links TRBV28 with TRBJ2-1, with TRBD2 identical over 9 bases. Germline V CDR1 and CDR2: MDHEN, SYDVKM. Unmatched junction bases numbered 9, after V lost 2 bases and J lost 4 bases. The CDR3 has 17 amino acids. The CDR3 here is CASSLPAVLAGYNEQFF. CDR3 sequence (DNA): TGTGCCAGCAGTTTACCCGCCGTGCTAGCGGGATACAATGAGCAGTTCTTC.